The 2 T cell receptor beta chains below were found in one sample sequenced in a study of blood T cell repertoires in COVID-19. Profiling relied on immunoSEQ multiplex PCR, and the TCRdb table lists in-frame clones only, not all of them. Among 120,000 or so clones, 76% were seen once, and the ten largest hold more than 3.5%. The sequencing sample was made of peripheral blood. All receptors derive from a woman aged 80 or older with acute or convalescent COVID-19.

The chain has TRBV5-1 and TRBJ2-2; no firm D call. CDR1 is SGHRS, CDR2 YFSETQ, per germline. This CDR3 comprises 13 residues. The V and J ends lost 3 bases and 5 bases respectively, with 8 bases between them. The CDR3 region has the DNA TGCGCCAGCAGCTCTTCTACTACCGGGGAGCTGTTTTTT. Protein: CASSSSTTGELFF.

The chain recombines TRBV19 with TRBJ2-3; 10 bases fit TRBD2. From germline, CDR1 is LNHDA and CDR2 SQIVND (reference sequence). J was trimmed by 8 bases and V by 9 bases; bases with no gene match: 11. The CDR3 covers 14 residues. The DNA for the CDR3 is TGTGCCAGCTGGAGCGGGGGGGCCGGGGGTACGCAGTATTTT. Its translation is CASWSGGAGGTQYF.